The 18 T cell receptor beta chains below were found in one sample sequenced in a study of cytomegalovirus exposure and HLA in healthy donors. It was with 60 Vbeta and 13 Jbeta primers that the PCR ran. Profiled with immunoSEQ multiplex PCR; TCRdb holds only in-frame clones, not every one. Among about 280,000 clones listed, 80% to 90% were seen once. Sequences were obtained from PBMCs. The receptors here all came from a woman between 18 and 29 years old in good health and CMV-seronegative.

CDR3 DNA: TGCGCCAGCAGCCTCGCAGGGGTAGGAAACACCGGGGAGCTGTTTTTT. Translated: CASSLAGVGNTGELFF. This chain links TRBV4-1 with TRBJ2-2, with D possibly being TRBD1 (6 bases). Germline loops: CDR1 MGHRA, CDR2 YSYEKL. V lost 4 bases to trimming and J lost 2 bases, with 14 bases between them. This CDR3 spans 16 amino acids.

The V call is TRBV10-1, the J call TRBJ2-1; D perhaps matches TRBD1 (5 bases). Trimming left V 5 bases short and J 3 bases short, with 5 bases between. Germline V lookup: CDR1 WNHNN, CDR2 SYGVQD (reference sequence). CDR3 length: 12 amino acids. The CDR3 spells CASSQGYNEQFF. Here the CDR3 DNA reads TGCGCCAGCAGTCAGGGCTACAATGAGCAGTTCTTC.

In DNA, the CDR3 is TGTGCCAGCAGCTTAGGGGGCAGGGGGCTGGGGAATGAGCAGTTCTTC. This codes for CASSLGGRGLGNEQFF. The chain is built from TRBV13 and TRBJ2-1, with 8 bases matching TRBD1. The CDR3 consists of 16 residues. Looked up from germline, CDR1 is PRHDT and CDR2 is FYEKMQ (reference sequence). V trimming: 0 bases; J trimming: 7 bases; junction bases outside the gene matches: 8. Complete variable domain (other parts from reference TRBV13 and TRBJ2-1): AAGVIQSPRHLIKEKRETATLKCYPIPRHDTVYWYQQGPGQDPQFLISFYEKMQSDKGSIPDRFSAQQFSDYHSELNMSSLELGDSALYFCASSLGGRGLGNEQFFGPGTRLTVL.

This chain links TRBV2 with TRBJ1-5; D is unclear. Trimming removed 3 bases from V and 1 base from J, with 10 bases in between. This CDR3 contains 15 residues. CDR1 and CDR2 from the germline V gene are SNHLY and FYNNEI. The CDR3 loop reads CASSEGLSSNQPQHF. In DNA form, the CDR3 reads TGTGCCAGCAGTGAGGGCCTCTCCAGCAATCAGCCCCAGCATTTT.

CDR3 residues: CASSPTGGQNTEAFF. Here the CDR3 DNA reads TGTGCCAGCTCACCTACAGGGGGTCAGAACACTGAAGCTTTCTTT. The chain recombines TRBV18 with TRBJ1-1, with 8 nucleotides matching TRBD1. Germline CDR1 and CDR2: KGHSH and LQKENI. CDR3 length equals 15 residues. V lost 3 bases, J lost 1 base, and 4 bases stayed unmatched.

This chain links TRBV13 with TRBJ2-7; D perhaps matches TRBD1 (6 bases). CDR3 length: 14 amino acids. CDR1 PRHDT and CDR2 FYEKMQ come from the germline V gene (reference sequence). Deletions cut 3 bases from V and 3 bases from J, with 12 bases between. The CDR3 nucleotides read TGTGCCAGCAGCTTCCGGGACACCCGCTACGAGCAGTACTTC. Its protein product is CASSFRDTRYEQYF.

V gene TRBV6-6 combines with J gene TRBJ2-3; D perhaps matches TRBD1 (5 bases). V was pared by 2 bases and J by 7 bases, with 16 bases between. The CDR3 runs 15 residues. The V gene's germline CDR1 is MNHNY and CDR2 SVGAGI (reference sequence). The CDR3 reads CASSYVGRVSHTQYF. CDR3 DNA sequence: TGTGCCAGCAGTTACGTTGGCAGGGTATCCCATACGCAGTATTTT.

In its sample, this clone was seen a few times. The CDR3 sequence: CASSQDSNEQFF. The CDR3, as DNA: TGCGCCAGCAGCCAGGACAGTAATGAGCAGTTCTTC. The genes are TRBV4-1 and TRBJ2-1; a weak D match, TRBD1 (6 bases). V dropped 3 bases and J dropped 7 bases, with 7 bases sitting between them. This CDR3 region has 12 residues. Germline CDR1 and CDR2: MGHRA and YSYEKL.

The rearrangement uses TRBV9 and TRBJ2-2; a weak D match, TRBD2 (5 bases). Trimming removed 4 bases from V and 5 bases from J, with 18 bases in between. The CDR3 spans 16 residues. Germline V gene lookup returns CDR1 SGDLS and CDR2 YYNGEE. The CDR3 protein is CASSSPAGEMTGELFF. The CDR3 DNA follows: TGTGCCAGCAGCTCCCCGGCCGGGGAAATGACCGGGGAGCTGTTTTTT. The full variable domain, rest sourced from reference TRBV9 and TRBJ2-2, is DSGVTQTPKHLITATGQRVTLRCSPRSGDLSVYWYQQSLDQGLQFLIQYYNGEERAKGNILERFSAQQFPDLHSELNLSSLELGDSALYFCASSSPAGEMTGELFFGEGSRLTVL.

In the case of this clone: The junction differs from germline at one of its ends, possibly a read error. The DNA for the CDR3 is TGTTCCAGCAGCGCACAGGGGGGGAACACTGAAGCTTTCTTT. Protein: CSSSAQGGNTEAFF. J is TRBJ1-1 and V is TRBV7-3; 8 bases are a match to TRBD1. CDR3 length: 14 amino acids. Per germline, CDR1 SGHTA and CDR2 FQGTGA.

This chain links TRBV7-8 with TRBJ2-1, with TRBD2 matching over 9 bases. With 5 bases clipped from V and 4 bases from J, the junction kept 6 bases outside the gene matches. CDR3 length: 15 amino acids. Germline CDR1 and CDR2: SGHVS and FQNEAQ. This CDR3 reads CASSPGTSNYNEQFF. CDR3 in DNA: TGTGCCAGCAGCCCGGGGACTAGCAATTACAATGAGCAGTTCTTC. The whole variable domain, remainder taken from reference TRBV7-8 and TRBJ2-1, is GAGVSQSPRYKVAKRGQDVALRCDPISGHVSLFWYQQALGQGPEFLTYFQNEAQLDKSGLPSDRFFAERPEGSVSTLKIQRTQQEDSAVYLCASSPGTSNYNEQFFGPGTRLTVL.

V usage is TRBV2 and J usage is TRBJ2-5; 7 bases fit TRBD2. V gave up 7 bases and J gave up 7 bases; unmatched junction bases: 9. This CDR3 spans 13 amino acids. Germline-derived CDR1 and CDR2 are SNHLY and FYNNEI. For the CDR3, the DNA is TGTGCCAGCACTGCGGGGGACGTGCGGACCCAGTACTTC. It specifies CASTAGDVRTQYF.

The chain combines TRBV5-1 with TRBJ2-3, with 7 positions matching TRBD2. Germline V gene lookup returns CDR1 SGHRS and CDR2 YFSETQ. This CDR3 region has 14 residues. V dropped 0 bases and J dropped 6; count of bases not matched to a gene: 4. The CDR3 sequence: CASSLGGLPDTQYF. The CDR3 DNA reads as TGCGCCAGCAGCTTGGGGGGACTACCTGATACGCAGTATTTT.

The genes are TRBV19 and TRBJ2-1, with 7 positions matching TRBD2. Germline lookup yields CDR1 LNHDA and CDR2 SQIVND (reference sequence). The CDR3 length is 16 residues. V lost 6 bases, J lost 7 bases, and 15 bases stayed unmatched. In DNA, the CDR3 is TGTGCCAGTAGGGATCCGTGGGGACTAAGTAGTAATGAGCAGTTCTTC. Protein product: CASRDPWGLSSNEQFF.

This rearrangement joins TRBV4-2 to TRBJ2-1; tentatively, D is TRBD2 (5 bases). There are 17 residues in the CDR3. The ends were cut back, 0 bases at V and 2 bases at J, with 14 bases in the middle. The V gene's germline CDR1 is LGHNA and CDR2 YNFKEQ. CDR3: CASSQEGGLVPYNEQFF. In DNA, the CDR3 is TGTGCCAGCAGCCAAGAAGGCGGGTTGGTGCCCTACAATGAGCAGTTCTTC.

V is TRBV6-1 and J is TRBJ1-4; D is uncertain. This CDR3 has 14 amino acids. Trimming stripped 8 bases from V and 5 bases from J, with 15 bases between. The germline V gene has CDR1 MNHNS and CDR2 SASEGT. The CDR3 spells CASCSTALNEKLFF. The CDR3 region has the DNA TGTGCCAGCTGTAGCACTGCATTGAATGAAAAACTGTTTTTT.

The chain couples TRBV7-6 to TRBJ1-2, with D possibly being TRBD1 (6 bases). This CDR3 is built from 16 residues. Trimming left V 2 bases short and J 4 bases short, with 17 bases between. Germline V gene lookup returns CDR1 SGHVS and CDR2 FNYEAQ. DNA of the CDR3: TGTGCCAGCAGCTTAAATCCCCTGAGACAGGTCTATGGCTACACCTTC. Translating gives CASSLNPLRQVYGYTF.

Note on this clone: The sample holds other DNA sequences that translate to the same CDR3. This sequence joins TRBV2 and TRBJ1-5, with a possible D match to TRBD1 (5 bases). Per germline, CDR1 SNHLY and CDR2 FYNNEI. The CDR3 length is 16 residues. The germline V and J ends were trimmed by 6 bases and 3 bases, with 18 bases remaining between them. In DNA, the CDR3 is TGTGCCAGCAGATCAGAAAGGGGAGGATTCAATCAGCCCCAGCATTTT. Amino acids: CASRSERGGFNQPQHF.